These 7 T cell receptor beta chains were all obtained from the same sample, sequenced in a study of vaccination effects on CD4 cells after COVID-19. Before sequencing took place, the ViraFEST assay used viral peptide pools to expand antigen-specific CD4+ T cells. Around day 10 of culture, CD4+ T cells were separated out. None of the vaccinated had previously contracted SARS-CoV-2, and their nucleocapsid antibodies tested negative. Produced via immunoSEQ multiplex PCR; TCRdb's table is partial and in-frame only. The sample has roughly 41,000 clones, 60% to 80% seen once. For these TCRs, the target antigens are not known. Sequenced here: CD4+ T cells from PBMCs cultured with HCoV-OC43 spike peptides, sampled before COVID-19 vaccination. Subset meaning: HCoV-OC43 spike overlapping peptide pool stimulation. These receptor sequences come from a human donor who received a COVID-19 vaccine.

The chain couples TRBV15 to TRBJ2-3; 8 bases are shared with TRBD2. The CDR3 is 19 residues long. The V gene's germline CDR1 is LNHNV and CDR2 YYDKDF (reference sequence). Trimming at V came to 0 bases and at J to 5 bases, leaving 16 bases not matched to a gene. The CDR3 coding sequence is TGTGCCACCAGCAGAGATGCTAGCGGGTACTTCCTTCGAGTAGATACGCAGTATTTT. Translating gives CATSRDASGYFLRVDTQYF.

The V and J genes are TRBV5-1 and TRBJ2-4; perhaps TRBD1 as D (7 bases). The CDR3 has 15 amino acids. Germline-derived CDR1 and CDR2 are SGHRS and YFSETQ. Between the trimmed V and J ends, which lost 4 bases and 8 bases, there was a span of 19 bases. The CDR3 here is CASSTAGQFSDIQYF. The CDR3 region has the DNA TGCGCCAGCAGCACCGCGGGACAGTTTAGCGACATTCAGTACTTC.

This CDR3 reads CASSHPDGGYQPQHF. The DNA of the CDR3 is TGCGCCAGCAGCCACCCTGATGGGGGGTATCAGCCCCAGCATTTT. The chain has TRBV4-1 and TRBJ1-5; maybe TRBD1 (5 bases). Germline assignment: CDR1 MGHRA and CDR2 YSYEKL. V was pared by 3 bases and J by 5 bases, with 14 bases between. The CDR3 is made up of 15 amino acids.

The genes are TRBV6-1 and TRBJ1-1, with D possibly TRBD1 on 5 matching bases. Trimming pared 0 bases from V and 3 bases from J, leaving 8 bases between. CDR1 is MNHNS, CDR2 SASEGT, per germline. CDR3 length: 14 residues. The CDR3: CASSEARGYTEAFF. The CDR3 bases are TGTGCCAGCAGTGAAGCGCGGGGGTACACTGAAGCTTTCTTT.

J is TRBJ2-5 and V is TRBV19; 12 positions agree with TRBD2. CDR1 is LNHDA and CDR2 is SQIVND in the germline V gene (reference sequence). CDR3 length equals 14 residues. Trimming cost V 6 bases and J 4 bases; bases outside gene matches: 3. The DNA for the CDR3 is TGTGCCAGTAGCTCTAGCGGGGGGGCAGAGACCCAGTACTTC. Translated: CASSSSGGAETQYF.

This chain uses TRBV6-5 with TRBJ1-4; D is uncertain. The CDR3 has 14 residues. The germline CDR1 and CDR2 sequences are MNHEY and SVGAGI. V gave up 10 bases and J gave up 4 bases, with 16 bases separating them. The CDR3 nucleotides read TGTGCCACCGGAGAACGGAGCTTTAATGAAAAACTGTTTTTT. It is translated as CATGERSFNEKLFF.

V usage is TRBV19 and J usage is TRBJ2-7; 9 nucleotides agree with TRBD2. Germline CDR1 is LNHDA and CDR2 is SQIVND (reference sequence). V lost 4 bases to trimming and J lost 5 bases; unmatched junction nucleotides: 9. The CDR3 is 15 amino acids. The CDR3 loop is CASSTLSGGFNEQYF. In nucleotides, the CDR3 is TGTGCCAGTAGTACACTTAGCGGGGGATTCAACGAGCAGTACTTC.